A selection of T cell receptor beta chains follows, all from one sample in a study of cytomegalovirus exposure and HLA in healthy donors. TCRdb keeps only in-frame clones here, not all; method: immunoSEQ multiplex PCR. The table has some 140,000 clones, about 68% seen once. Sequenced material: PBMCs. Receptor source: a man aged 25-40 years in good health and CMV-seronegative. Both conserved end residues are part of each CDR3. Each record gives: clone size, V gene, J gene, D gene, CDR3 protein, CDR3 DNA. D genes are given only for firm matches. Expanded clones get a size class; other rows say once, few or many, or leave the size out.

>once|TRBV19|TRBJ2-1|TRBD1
CASSPNWGQGNEQFF
TGTGCCAGTTCCCCCAACTGGGGACAGGGGAATGAGCAGTTCTTC
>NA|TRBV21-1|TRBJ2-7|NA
CASSKDGTGASYEQYF
TGTGCCAGCAGCAAAGACGGGACAGGGGCCTCCTACGAGCAGTACTTC
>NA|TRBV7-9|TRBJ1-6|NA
CASSDGGPGNSPLHF
TGTGCCAGCAGTGACGGGGGGCCTGGTAATTCACCCCTCCACTTT
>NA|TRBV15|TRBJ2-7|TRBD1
CATSPDREVDEQYF
TGTGCCACCAGCCCCGACAGGGAAGTCGACGAGCAGTACTTC
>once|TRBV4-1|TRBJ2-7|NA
CVSSQRAEGNYEQYF
TGCGTCAGCAGTCAACGGGCCGAGGGTAATTACGAGCAGTACTTC
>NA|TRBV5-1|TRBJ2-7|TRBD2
CASSLGLAGDQYF
TGCGCCAGCAGCTTGGGACTAGCGGGGGACCAGTACTTC
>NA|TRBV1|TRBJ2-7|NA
CTGIVGRGPYEQYF
TGCACGGGAATCGTCGGCAGGGGCCCCTACGAGCAGTACTTC
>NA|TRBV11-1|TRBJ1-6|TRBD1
CASRTGQGYNSPLHF
TGTGCCAGCAGGACCGGACAGGGTTATAATTCACCCCTCCACTTT
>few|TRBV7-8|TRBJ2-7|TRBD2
CASSSRGGGDEQYF
TGTGCCAGCAGCTCGCGGGGGGGCGGCGACGAGCAGTACTTC
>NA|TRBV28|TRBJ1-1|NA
CASSFLRNTEAFF
TGTGCCAGCAGTTTTTTGCGGAACACTGAAGCTTTCTTT
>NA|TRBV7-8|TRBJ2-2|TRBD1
CASRWGQGPTGELFF
TGTGCCAGCAGATGGGGACAGGGTCCAACCGGGGAGCTGTTTTTT
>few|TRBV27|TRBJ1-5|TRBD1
CASSSRQGGNQPQHF
TGTGCCAGCAGTTCACGACAGGGAGGCAATCAGCCCCAGCATTTT
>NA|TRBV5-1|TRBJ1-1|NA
CASSSGGRTEAFF
TGCGCCAGCAGCTCGGGGGGGAGGACTGAAGCTTTCTTT
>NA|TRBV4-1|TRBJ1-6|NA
CTSSLRRGGSPLHF
TGCACCAGCAGCCTACGGAGGGGGGGTTCACCCCTCCACTTT
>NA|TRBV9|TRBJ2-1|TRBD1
CASSSWDSYNEQFF
TGTGCCAGCAGCTCATGGGACAGCTACAATGAGCAGTTCTTC
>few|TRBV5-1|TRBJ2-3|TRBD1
CASSPGQGPDTQYF
TGCGCCAGCAGTCCGGGACAGGGGCCAGATACGCAGTATTTT
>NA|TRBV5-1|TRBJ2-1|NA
CASSILGVGGEQFF
TGCGCCAGCAGCATACTAGGGGTCGGGGGTGAGCAGTTCTTC
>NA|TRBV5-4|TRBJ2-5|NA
CASSNKKETQYF
TGTGCCAGCAGCAACAAGAAAGAGACCCAGTACTTC
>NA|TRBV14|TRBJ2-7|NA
CASSQGGRNSEQYF
TGTGCCAGCAGCCAAGGGGGCCGGAATAGTGAGCAGTACTTC
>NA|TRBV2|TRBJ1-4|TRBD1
CASSPGQGDVEKLFF
TGTGCCAGCAGCCCTGGCCAGGGGGACGTTGAAAAACTGTTTTTT
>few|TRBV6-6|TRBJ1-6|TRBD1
CASSFSDRANSPLHF
TGTGCCAGCAGTTTCTCGGACAGGGCCAATTCACCCCTCCACTTT
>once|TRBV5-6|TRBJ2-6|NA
CASRAGSSGANVLTF
TGTGCCAGCAGGGCGGGGAGCTCTGGGGCCAACGTCCTGACTTTC
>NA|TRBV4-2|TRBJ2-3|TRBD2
CASSQAAGGLSDTQYF
TGTGCCAGCAGCCAAGCTGCGGGGGGGCTGTCAGATACGCAGTATTTT
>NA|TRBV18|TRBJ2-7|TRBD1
CASSLDRVTEQYF
TGTGCCAGCTCACTGGACAGGGTAACCGAGCAGTACTTC
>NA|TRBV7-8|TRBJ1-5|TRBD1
CASSGDRNQPQHF
TGTGCCAGCTCAGGGGACAGGAATCAGCCCCAGCATTTT
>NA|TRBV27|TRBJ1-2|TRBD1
CASSLGTGGEGYTF
TGTGCCAGCAGTTTGGGGACAGGGGGCGAGGGCTACACCTTC
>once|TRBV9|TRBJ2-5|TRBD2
CASSASGGPQETQYF
TGTGCCAGCAGCGCTAGCGGGGGGCCCCAAGAGACCCAGTACTTC
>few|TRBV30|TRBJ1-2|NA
CAWSKGYGYTF
TGTGCCTGGAGTAAGGGGTATGGCTACACCTTC
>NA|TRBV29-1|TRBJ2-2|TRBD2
CSIRLAGVTGELFF
TGCAGCATACGACTAGCGGGGGTGACCGGGGAGCTGTTTTTT
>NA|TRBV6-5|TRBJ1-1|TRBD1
CASSYSTGMNTEAFF
TGTGCCAGCAGTTACTCGACAGGGATGAACACTGAAGCTTTCTTT
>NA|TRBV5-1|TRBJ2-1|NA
CASSLALTNEQFF
TGCGCCAGCAGCCTGGCCTTGACTAATGAGCAGTTCTTC
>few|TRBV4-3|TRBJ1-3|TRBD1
CASSPSGTVGNTIYF
TGCGCCAGCAGCCCCTCCGGGACAGTCGGAAACACCATATATTTT
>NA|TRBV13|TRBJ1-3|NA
CASSLGEAGNTIYF
TGTGCCAGCAGTCTAGGGGAAGCTGGAAACACCATATATTTT
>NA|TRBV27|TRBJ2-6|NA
CASSLGNSGANVLTF
TGTGCCAGCAGTTTAGGCAACTCTGGGGCCAACGTCCTGACTTTC
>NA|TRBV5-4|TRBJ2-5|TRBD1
CASSAPGTEETQYF
TGTGCCAGCAGCGCACCTGGGACAGAAGAGACCCAGTACTTC
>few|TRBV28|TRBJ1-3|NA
CASSSPGELTGNTIYF
TGTGCCAGCAGTTCACCCGGGGAACTAACTGGAAACACCATATATTTT
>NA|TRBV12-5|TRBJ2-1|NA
CASGLVGGREQFF
TGTGCTAGTGGTTTGGTTGGTGGGAGGGAGCAGTTCTTC
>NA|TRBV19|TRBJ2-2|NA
CASSWRTNTGELFF
TGTGCCAGTAGTTGGAGAACGAACACCGGGGAGCTGTTTTTT
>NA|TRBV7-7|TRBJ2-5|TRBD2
CASSRTSGTTQETQYF
TGTGCCAGCAGCCGGACTAGCGGGACTACCCAAGAGACCCAGTACTTC
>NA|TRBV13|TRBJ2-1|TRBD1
CASSAGQGACEQFF
TGTGCCAGCAGCGCAGGACAGGGGGCATGTGAGCAGTTCTTC
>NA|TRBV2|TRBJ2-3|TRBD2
CASRAGTSSTDTQYF
TGTGCCAGCAGAGCCGGGACTAGTAGCACAGATACGCAGTATTTT
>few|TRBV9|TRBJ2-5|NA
CASSVAYGETQYF
TGTGCCAGCAGCGTAGCCTACGGGGAGACCCAGTACTTC
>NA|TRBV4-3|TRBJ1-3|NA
CASSQAHSGNTIYF
TGCGCCAGCAGCCAAGCCCACTCTGGAAACACCATATATTTT